This T cell receptor (beta chain) was obtained from a study of cytotoxic CD8 clonotypes in ibrutinib-treated CLL. Background on the study: Average yields of approximately 260,000 productive templates and approximately 100,000 productive rearrangements characterized the samples.

Whole-study results and caveats: Baseline levels of clonality went above those of age-matched healthy donors and moved with circulating CD8+ T-cell counts.

This CDR3 is 14 amino acids long. Unmatched junction bases numbered 6, after V lost 4 bases and J lost 4 bases. Germline CDR1 MGHDK, CDR2 SYGVNS. For this clone: Its matching antigen is unknown.

The data were produced by immunoSEQ multiplex PCR, yet TCRdb's version contains in-frame clones alone and is incomplete. The data contain about 24,000 clones, nearly 80% of them singletons. This receptor was identified in a human donor with chronic lymphocytic leukemia. The chain links TRBV25-1 to TRBJ2-7, with 8 bases fitting TRBD1. The material was PBMCs, obtained before ibrutinib treatment. CDR3 amino acids: CASSAGQGAYEQYF. In nucleotides, the CDR3 is TGTGCCAGCAGTGCTGGTCAGGGGGCTTACGAGCAGTACTTC.